The 29 T cell receptor beta chains presented below share a single source sample, sequenced in a study of blood T cell repertoires in COVID-19. Assay used: immunoSEQ multiplex PCR; TCRdb lists only in-frame clones, some missing. The sample carries roughly 250,000 clones, roughly 82% recorded once. The sequencing sample was made of peripheral blood. Source of these receptors: a woman of 80 years or more with active or convalescent COVID-19.

The chain has TRBV4-1 and TRBJ2-1; TRBD1 agrees at 7 bases. CDR1 is MGHRA and CDR2 is YSYEKL in the germline V gene. V dropped 0 bases and J dropped 0; count of bases not matched to a gene: 5. This CDR3 is 17 amino acids long. The CDR3 sequence is CASSQDWDSSSYNEQFF. The CDR3 DNA reads TGCGCCAGCAGCCAAGACTGGGACAGCAGCTCCTACAATGAGCAGTTCTTC.

The rearrangement uses TRBV6-5 and TRBJ2-1, with 7 bases lining up with TRBD1. CDR1 is MNHEY, CDR2 SVGAGI, per germline. CDR3 length: 15 amino acids. Losses at the gene ends were 6 bases for V and 2 bases for J; bases not matched to a gene: 7. CDR3 coding DNA: TGTGCCAGCAGAGTGGGACAGACTCCCTACAATGAGCAGTTCTTC. Translation gives CASRVGQTPYNEQFF.

The V call is TRBV24-1, the J call TRBJ2-7; 10 nucleotides agree with TRBD2. Germline CDR1 is KGHDR and CDR2 is SFDVKD. This CDR3 contains 15 residues. J was trimmed by 2 bases and V by 7 bases; bases with no gene match: 7. The CDR3 bases are TGTGCCACCAGCGATCCAACTAGCGGGGCCTACGAGCAGTACTTC. Translated, it gives CATSDPTSGAYEQYF.

The chain joins TRBV7-2 to TRBJ1-2, with D uncertain. The CDR3 is 15 amino acids. Germline V lookup: CDR1 SGHTA, CDR2 FQGNSA. V was trimmed by 1 base and J by 3 bases, leaving 12 bases between them. The DNA for the CDR3 is TGTGCCAGCAGCTTAGGGCCGGGAACTGACTATGGCTACACCTTC. This gives the protein CASSLGPGTDYGYTF.

The chain employs TRBV28 and TRBJ2-5; D not certain. CDR3 size: 13 residues. CDR1 and CDR2 from the germline V gene are MDHEN and SYDVKM. V was pared by 6 bases and J by 5 bases, with 13 bases between. This CDR3 is CASSPWASETQYF. The CDR3 DNA sequence: TGTGCCAGCAGCCCCTGGGCATCTGAGACCCAGTACTTC.

This clone was recorded a few times. J is TRBJ2-1 and V is TRBV6-2 or TRBV6-3; 8 nucleotides align to TRBD2. Germline CDR1 is MNHEY and CDR2 is SVGEGT. The CDR3 contains 16 residues. J gave up 5 bases and V 5 bases, and 11 bases lay outside the gene matches. The CDR3 DNA follows: TGTGCCAGCAGTCCCATAGCGGGATCCCCTAACAATGAGCAGTTCTTC. Encoded protein: CASSPIAGSPNNEQFF.

The chain recombines TRBV19 with TRBJ2-7, with D possibly being TRBD1 (5 bases). Trimming left V 5 bases short and J 8 bases short, with 13 bases between. The CDR3 is 12 amino acids. Per the germline V gene, CDR1 is LNHDA and CDR2 is SQIVND (reference sequence). The CDR3 region has the DNA TGTGCCAGTAGTTTCCTACAGGATAAGCAGTACTTC. Residues: CASSFLQDKQYF.

The rearrangement links TRBV7-9 to TRBJ2-3, with D perhaps matching TRBD2 (6 bases). V was shortened by 11 bases and J by 7 bases, with 16 bases between the two germline ends. The V gene's germline CDR1 is SEHNR and CDR2 FQNEAQ (reference sequence). CDR3 length: 12 residues. The CDR3 DNA reads TGTGCCGGGGGAGGACCCCTCAATACGCAGTATTTT. This sequence encodes CAGGGPLNTQYF.

The chain couples TRBV27 to TRBJ1-5; D gene unclear. CDR3 length equals 12 residues. CDR1 and CDR2 from the germline V gene are MNHEY and SMNVEV (reference sequence). V lost 8 bases, J lost 2 bases, and 7 bases lay in between. The CDR3 region has the DNA TGTGCCAGCTCAACTGGCAATCAGCCCCAGCATTTT. Encoded protein: CASSTGNQPQHF.

This clone was seen only once. V gene TRBV18 combines with J gene TRBJ1-2; D perhaps matches TRBD1 (6 bases). The CDR3 has 14 residues. Germline V lookup: CDR1 KGHSH, CDR2 LQKENI. V shed 2 bases and J shed 0 bases, with 7 bases lying between them. The CDR3 DNA is TGTGCCAGCTCACCAAGACAGGCTAACTATGGCTACACCTTC. It is translated as CASSPRQANYGYTF.

This clone came up a few times. The chain is built from TRBV29-1 and TRBJ2-5, with D tentatively TRBD2 (6 bases). The CDR3 contains 12 residues. Trimming left V 7 bases short and J 3 bases short, with 12 bases between. CDR1 and CDR2 from the germline V gene are SQVTM and ANQGSEA. Written as DNA, the CDR3 is TGCAGCGCCACGGGAGCTGAAGAGACCCAGTACTTC. This sequence encodes CSATGAEETQYF.

The rearrangement uses TRBV7-8 and TRBJ1-6; 7 bases line up with TRBD1. Germline CDR1 SGHVS, CDR2 FQNEAQ. V shed 6 bases and J 9 bases; nucleotides not matched to a gene: 11. This CDR3 region has 15 residues. CDR3 sequence reads: CASRLDRTVGSPLHF. CDR3 DNA: TGTGCCAGCAGATTGGACAGGACAGTGGGTTCACCCCTCCACTTT.

The table lists this clone with a count of one. This chain connects TRBV2 to TRBJ1-3; TRBD1 matches 7 bases. Germline CDR1 SNHLY, CDR2 FYNNEI. V gave up 5 bases and J gave up 0 bases; unmatched junction bases: 1. The CDR3 has 14 residues. Written as DNA, the CDR3 is TGTGCCAGCAGTCGACAGGGCTCTGGAAACACCATATATTTT. This gives the protein CASSRQGSGNTIYF.

V gene TRBV28 combines with J gene TRBJ2-5; D is perhaps TRBD1 (5 bases). Trimming cost V 2 bases and J 5 bases, with 12 bases left between them. CDR3 length equals 14 residues. The V gene's germline CDR1 is MDHEN and CDR2 SYDVKM. The CDR3 nucleotides are TGTGCCAGCAGTTTAGGGCAGGGCTCGGAGACCCAGTACTTC. It specifies CASSLGQGSETQYF.

The chain links TRBV27 to TRBJ2-2, with TRBD1 identical over 9 bases. V was pared by 6 bases and J by 4 bases, with 3 bases of the junction left unmatched. The CDR3 loop spans 14 amino acids. Per the germline V gene, CDR1 is MNHEY and CDR2 is SMNVEV (reference sequence). The CDR3 nucleotides are TGTGCCAGCAGGACAGGGGGATCCACCGGGGAGCTGTTTTTT. Translating gives CASRTGGSTGELFF.

The CDR3 DNA reads as TGTGCTAGTTGTAGGGGCGGCGGCCAAGAGACCCAGTACTTC. This gives the protein CASCRGGGQETQYF. V is TRBV12-5 and J is TRBJ2-5, with a weak D call TRBD1 (5 bases). The V gene's germline CDR1 is LGHNT and CDR2 FRNRAP. V dropped 8 bases and J dropped 1 base, with 14 bases sitting between them. The CDR3 length is 14 residues. Supplemented by reference TRBV12-5 and TRBJ2-5, the full variable domain reads DARVTQTPRHKVTEMGQEVTMRCQPILGHNTVFWYRQTMMQGLELLAYFRNRAPLDDSGMPKDRFSAEMPDATLATLKIQPSEPRDSAVYFCASCRGGGQETQYFGPGTRLLVL.

This clone was detected only a few times. The chain carries TRBV5-5 and TRBJ2-3; no firm D call. Germline V CDR1 and CDR2: SGHKS, YYEKEE (reference sequence). The ends were cut back, 4 bases at V and 6 bases at J, with 9 bases in the middle. This CDR3 has 12 amino acids. This chain's CDR3 is CASSEDGDTQYF. CDR3 coding DNA: TGTGCCAGCAGCGAGGATGGGGATACGCAGTATTTT.

The rearrangement links TRBV18 to TRBJ1-1, with 7 bases identical to TRBD1. Trimming cost V 2 bases and J 3 bases; bases outside gene matches: 12. CDR3 size: 17 residues. Per germline, CDR1 KGHSH and CDR2 LQKENI. CDR3 in DNA: TGTGCCAGCTCACCAAGGCCAGGGGGACCAGCGGACACTGAAGCTTTCTTT. It specifies CASSPRPGGPADTEAFF.

V gene TRBV7-9 combines with J gene TRBJ2-7, with 8 bases lining up with TRBD2. Per germline, CDR1 SEHNR and CDR2 FQNEAQ (reference sequence). The CDR3 covers 14 residues. J lost 2 bases, V lost 5 bases, and 5 bases had no gene match. Here the CDR3 DNA reads TGTGCCAGCAGCCCCGGGAGGGCCCCCTACGAGCAGTACTTC. Translated: CASSPGRAPYEQYF.

Turning to this clone: Other DNA sequences in this specimen translate into the identical CDR3. The V and J genes are TRBV18 and TRBJ2-7, with 8 positions matching TRBD1. The V gene end was trimmed by 4 bases and the J gene end by 2 bases; junction bases not matched to a gene: 4. The V gene's germline CDR1 is KGHSH and CDR2 LQKENI. The CDR3 is made up of 14 amino acids. In DNA form, the CDR3 reads TGTGCCAGCTCACGCGACAGGGGCCCCTACGAGCAGTACTTC. Its protein is CASSRDRGPYEQYF. Filled out from reference TRBV18 and TRBJ2-7, the complete variable domain reads NAGVMQNPRHLVRRRGQEARLRCSPMKGHSHVYWYRQLPEEGLKFMVYLQKENIIDESGMPKERFSAEFPKEGPSILRIQQVVRGDSAAYFCASSRDRGPYEQYFGPGTRLTVT.

The rearrangement links TRBV4-1 to TRBJ2-5; TRBD2 might be the D (5 bases). The V gene lost 4 bases and the J gene lost 1 base, with 7 bases spanning the gap. The CDR3 loop spans 13 amino acids. Germline V lookup: CDR1 MGHRA, CDR2 YSYEKL. Written as DNA, the CDR3 is TGCGCCAGCAGCCGACTAAGCCAAGAGACCCAGTACTTC. Residues: CASSRLSQETQYF.

The chain combines TRBV7-9 with TRBJ1-2; D not resolved. There are 14 residues in the CDR3. The germline CDR1 and CDR2 sequences are SEHNR and FQNEAQ (reference sequence). Trimming took 0 bases from V and 6 from J, leaving 11 bases between them. The CDR3 nucleotides read TGTGCCAGCAGCTTAGCTTTCGGAGAGAATGGCTACACCTTC. It yields the protein CASSLAFGENGYTF.

This clone was observed a single time. V is TRBV19 and J is TRBJ1-2; TRBD1 aligns across 11 bases. Per germline, CDR1 LNHDA and CDR2 SQIVND (reference sequence). The trim removed 3 bases at V and 3 bases at J, leaving 3 bases unmatched. CDR3 length equals 15 residues. CDR3 coding DNA: TGTGCCAGTAGTATTCCGGGACAGGGGGACTATGGCTACACCTTC. Translated, it gives CASSIPGQGDYGYTF.

The rearrangement links TRBV19 to TRBJ1-1, with TRBD1 as a possible D gene (5 bases). Trimming stripped 9 bases from V and 1 base from J, with 15 bases between. There are 14 residues in the CDR3. Per the germline V gene, CDR1 is LNHDA and CDR2 is SQIVND (reference sequence). As DNA, the CDR3 is TGTGCCAGCAGGCAGGGTCTTTGGAACACTGAAGCTTTCTTT. Protein sequence: CASRQGLWNTEAFF.

The chain couples TRBV5-6 to TRBJ2-5; D possibly corresponds to TRBD2 (5 bases). The V end lost 0 bases, the J end lost 5 bases, and 17 bases lay between the germline ends. Germline-derived CDR1 and CDR2 are SGHDT and YYEEEE. This CDR3 has 16 residues. The CDR3 sequence is CASSLVLRDWRETQYF. CDR3 sequence (DNA): TGTGCCAGCAGCTTGGTGTTACGGGATTGGCGGGAGACCCAGTACTTC. Full variable domain (missing parts from reference TRBV5-6 and TRBJ2-5): DAGVTQSPTHLIKTRGQQVTLRCSPKSGHDTVSWYQQALGQGPQFIFQYYEEEERQRGNFPDRFSGHQFPNYSSELNVNALLLGDSALYLCASSLVLRDWRETQYFGPGTRLLVL.

The chain links TRBV5-5 to TRBJ2-5; 11 bases agree with TRBD2. Germline CDR1 reads SGHKS; CDR2 reads YYEKEE (reference sequence). V shed 4 bases, J shed 4 bases, and the junction held 3 bases outside the gene matches. This CDR3 spans 14 amino acids. The CDR3 sequence is CASSIGLAGETQYF. The CDR3 coding sequence is TGTGCCAGCAGCATTGGACTAGCGGGAGAGACCCAGTACTTC.

This rearrangement joins TRBV20-1 to TRBJ1-1, with D possibly matching TRBD1 (5 bases). Trimming took 3 bases from V and 4 from J, leaving 21 bases between them. CDR3 length equals 16 residues. Germline assignment: CDR1 DFQATT and CDR2 SNEGSKA (reference sequence). CDR3 nucleotides: TGCAGTGCTAGTAACTGGGGGGAAGGGTTGGGCACTGAAGCTTTCTTT. Protein product: CSASNWGEGLGTEAFF.

This clone was found a few times. The J gene is TRBJ2-3, the V gene TRBV9; 7 bases are shared with TRBD2. The germline V gene has CDR1 SGDLS and CDR2 YYNGEE. This CDR3 has 15 residues. J was trimmed by 1 base and V by 0 bases; bases with no gene match: 2. This chain's CDR3 is CASSVVAGGTDTQYF. In nucleotides, the CDR3 is TGTGCCAGCAGCGTAGTGGCGGGGGGCACAGATACGCAGTATTTT.

The chain combines TRBV7-8 with TRBJ1-1, with 7 bases identical to TRBD1. Germline V lookup: CDR1 SGHVS, CDR2 FQNEAQ. The CDR3 is made up of 14 amino acids. The junction had 3 bases not matched to a gene; V was cut back by 4 bases and J by 1 base. The CDR3 DNA reads as TGTGCCAGCAGCTGGGGGACAGCGAACACTGAAGCTTTCTTT. Translation: CASSWGTANTEAFF.